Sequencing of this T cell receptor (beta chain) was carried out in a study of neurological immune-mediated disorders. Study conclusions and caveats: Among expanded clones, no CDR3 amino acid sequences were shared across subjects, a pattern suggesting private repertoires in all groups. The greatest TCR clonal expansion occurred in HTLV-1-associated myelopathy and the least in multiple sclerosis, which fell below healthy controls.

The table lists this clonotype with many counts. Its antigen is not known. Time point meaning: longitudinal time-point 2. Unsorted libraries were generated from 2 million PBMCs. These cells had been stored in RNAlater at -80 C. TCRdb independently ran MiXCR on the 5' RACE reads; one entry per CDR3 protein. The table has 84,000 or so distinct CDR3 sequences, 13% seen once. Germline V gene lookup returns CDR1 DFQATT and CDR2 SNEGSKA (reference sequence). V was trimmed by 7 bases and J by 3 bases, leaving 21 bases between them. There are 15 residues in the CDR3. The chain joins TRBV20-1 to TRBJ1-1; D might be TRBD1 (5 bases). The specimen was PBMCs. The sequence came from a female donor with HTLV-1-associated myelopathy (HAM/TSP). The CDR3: CSDLMRGEGDTEAFF. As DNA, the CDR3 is TGCAGTGATTTGATGAGGGGCGAGGGTGACACTGAAGCTTTCTTT.